These T cell receptor beta chains were read from a single sample in a study of radiotherapy plus CTLA-4 blockade in lung cancer. Assay: immunoSEQ multiplex PCR; the TCRdb copy retains only in-frame clones and omits some. The sample yields about 95,000 clones, roughly four fifths seen once. This sample comprised peripheral blood, obtained from a patient treated with radiotherapy plus ipilimumab. These receptors all stem from a human donor with non-small cell lung cancer who had stable disease on radiotherapy plus ipilimumab. Each CDR3 is given with its conserved first and last residue. Fields, in order: CDR3 protein, CDR3 DNA, D gene, J gene, V gene, CDR3 length, clone size. D genes are given only for firm matches. A clone size is listed for some rows: how often the clone was seen (once, few, many), or a class if it is expanded.

CDR3aa: CASPGTGKNQPQHF; CDR3nt: TGCGCCAGCCCCGGGACAGGTAAGAATCAGCCCCAGCATTTT; d_gene: TRBD1; j_gene: TRBJ1-5; v_gene: TRBV5-1; len: 14; abundance: .
CDR3aa: CASSQGQGFYEQYF; CDR3nt: TGTGCCAGCAGCCAGGGACAGGGGTTCTACGAGCAGTACTTC; d_gene: TRBD1; j_gene: TRBJ2-7; v_gene: TRBV9; len: 14; abundance: .
CDR3aa: CASSSPGQNYNEQFF; CDR3nt: TGTGCCAGCAGTTCTCCGGGACAAAACTACAATGAGCAGTTCTTC; d_gene: .; j_gene: TRBJ2-1; v_gene: TRBV5-6; len: 15; abundance: .
CDR3aa: CASSFSGFQETQYF; CDR3nt: TGTGCCAGCAGTTTTAGCGGGTTTCAAGAGACCCAGTACTTC; d_gene: TRBD2; j_gene: TRBJ2-5; v_gene: TRBV27; len: 14; abundance: once
CDR3aa: CASSERRGMTVTDTQYF; CDR3nt: TGTGCCAGCAGTGAACGGCGGGGGATGACTGTCACAGATACGCAGTATTTT; d_gene: TRBD2; j_gene: TRBJ2-3; v_gene: TRBV2; len: 17; abundance: .
CDR3aa: CASSQGAGQGYNEQFF; CDR3nt: TGTGCCAGCAGCCAAGGGGCCGGACAGGGGTACAATGAGCAGTTCTTC; d_gene: TRBD1; j_gene: TRBJ2-1; v_gene: TRBV14; len: 16; abundance: few
CDR3aa: CASAGTGNTGELFF; CDR3nt: TGTGCCAGCGCCGGGACAGGGAACACCGGGGAGCTGTTTTTT; d_gene: TRBD1; j_gene: TRBJ2-2; v_gene: TRBV27; len: 14; abundance: .
CDR3aa: CASSKTRAGELFF; CDR3nt: TGCGCCAGCAGCAAGACACGGGCAGGGGAGCTGTTTTTT; d_gene: .; j_gene: TRBJ2-2; v_gene: TRBV5-1; len: 13; abundance: .
CDR3aa: CASNLSSGKYNEQFF; CDR3nt: TGTGCCAGCAACCTGTCTAGCGGGAAGTACAATGAGCAGTTCTTC; d_gene: TRBD2; j_gene: TRBJ2-1; v_gene: TRBV6-1; len: 15; abundance: .
CDR3aa: CASTPGGTNEKLFF; CDR3nt: TGTGCCAGCACCCCGGGAGGAACTAATGAAAAACTGTTTTTT; d_gene: .; j_gene: TRBJ1-4; v_gene: TRBV28; len: 14; abundance: few
CDR3aa: CASSPRWGSNQPQHF; CDR3nt: TGTGCCAGCTCACCACGGTGGGGTAGCAATCAGCCCCAGCATTTT; d_gene: .; j_gene: TRBJ1-5; v_gene: TRBV18; len: 15; abundance: .
CDR3aa: CASSLGTVNQPQHF; CDR3nt: TGTGCCAGCAGCTTAGGTACGGTCAATCAGCCCCAGCATTTT; d_gene: .; j_gene: TRBJ1-5; v_gene: TRBV7-8; len: 14; abundance: .
CDR3aa: CASTWGYRSRIRVMFTF; CDR3nt: TGTGCCAGCACCTGGGGGTACCGATCCAGGATTCGGGTCATGTTCACCTTC; d_gene: .; j_gene: TRBJ1-2; v_gene: TRBV6-9; len: 17; abundance: once
CDR3aa: CASSSPIKGAVHEQYF; CDR3nt: TGTGCCAGCAGCTCCCCTATAAAAGGGGCGGTCCACGAGCAGTACTTC; d_gene: .; j_gene: TRBJ2-7; v_gene: TRBV5-4; len: 16; abundance: .
CDR3aa: CASSVDRGLSNQPQHF; CDR3nt: TGTGCCAGCAGCGTAGATAGGGGGCTTAGCAATCAGCCCCAGCATTTT; d_gene: TRBD1; j_gene: TRBJ1-5; v_gene: TRBV9; len: 16; abundance: .
CDR3aa: CASSFRLEGGADTQYF; CDR3nt: TGTGCCAGCAGCTTTCGACTTGAAGGGGGGGCAGATACGCAGTATTTT; d_gene: .; j_gene: TRBJ2-3; v_gene: TRBV7-9; len: 16; abundance: .
CDR3aa: CAWSVWTGINSPLHF; CDR3nt: TGTGCCTGGAGTGTCTGGACAGGGATTAATTCACCCCTCCACTTT; d_gene: TRBD1; j_gene: TRBJ1-6; v_gene: TRBV30; len: 15; abundance: once
CDR3aa: CASSTPASTDTQYF; CDR3nt: TGTGCCAGCAGTACCCCTGCTAGCACAGATACGCAGTATTTT; d_gene: .; j_gene: TRBJ2-3; v_gene: TRBV28; len: 14; abundance: .
CDR3aa: CASTWGGSTDTQYF; CDR3nt: TGTGCCAGCACCTGGGGCGGGAGCACAGATACGCAGTATTTT; d_gene: .; j_gene: TRBJ2-3; v_gene: TRBV27; len: 14; abundance: .
CDR3aa: CASSPGGPANTGELFF; CDR3nt: TGTGCCAGCAGTCCAGGGGGTCCCGCGAACACCGGGGAGCTGTTTTTT; d_gene: TRBD1; j_gene: TRBJ2-2; v_gene: TRBV28; len: 16; abundance: .
CDR3aa: CAWGGALAYNEQFF; CDR3nt: TGTGCCTGGGGGGGGGCCTTGGCCTACAATGAGCAGTTCTTC; d_gene: .; j_gene: TRBJ2-1; v_gene: TRBV30; len: 14; abundance: .
CDR3aa: CASSEGVRGNQPQHF; CDR3nt: TGTGCCAGCAGTGAGGGGGTCAGGGGCAATCAGCCCCAGCATTTT; d_gene: .; j_gene: TRBJ1-5; v_gene: TRBV6-1; len: 15; abundance: .
CDR3aa: CASSLRAPYGYTF; CDR3nt: TGTGCCAGCAGTTTAAGGGCACCCTATGGCTACACCTTC; d_gene: .; j_gene: TRBJ1-2; v_gene: TRBV28; len: 13; abundance: few
CDR3aa: CAWTPSGNQETQYF; CDR3nt: TGTGCCTGGACGCCTAGCGGGAACCAAGAGACCCAGTACTTC; d_gene: TRBD2; j_gene: TRBJ2-5; v_gene: TRBV30; len: 14; abundance: .
CDR3aa: CAWSLTSLSTDTQYF; CDR3nt: TGTGCCTGGAGTCTGACTAGCCTGAGCACAGATACGCAGTATTTT; d_gene: TRBD2; j_gene: TRBJ2-3; v_gene: TRBV30; len: 15; abundance: .
CDR3aa: CASSPPETAEKLFF; CDR3nt: TGTGCCAGCAGCCCCCCCGAGACGGCTGAAAAACTGTTTTTT; d_gene: .; j_gene: TRBJ1-4; v_gene: TRBV7-9; len: 14; abundance: .
CDR3aa: CSVLLRGGIYEQYF; CDR3nt: TGCAGCGTTCTTTTAAGGGGGGGTATCTACGAGCAGTACTTC; d_gene: .; j_gene: TRBJ2-7; v_gene: TRBV29-1; len: 14; abundance: .
CDR3aa: CASSLSGSGSGELFF; CDR3nt: TGTGCCAGCAGCTTAAGCGGGAGCGGGAGCGGGGAGCTGTTTTTT; d_gene: TRBD2; j_gene: TRBJ2-2; v_gene: TRBV7-2; len: 15; abundance: .
CDR3aa: CASSRQGTYEQYF; CDR3nt: TGTGCCAGCAGCAGGCAGGGGACCTACGAGCAGTACTTC; d_gene: .; j_gene: TRBJ2-7; v_gene: TRBV5-6; len: 13; abundance: .
CDR3aa: CATSRGGLAGGRGETQYF; CDR3nt: TGTGCCACCAGCAGAGGTGGGCTAGCGGGAGGCCGAGGGGAGACCCAGTACTTC; d_gene: TRBD2; j_gene: TRBJ2-5; v_gene: TRBV15; len: 18; abundance: .
CDR3aa: CASSLAQGAGNTIYF; CDR3nt: TGTGCCAGCAGCTTGGCGCAGGGGGCTGGAAACACCATATATTTT; d_gene: TRBD1; j_gene: TRBJ1-3; v_gene: TRBV5-8; len: 15; abundance: few
CDR3aa: CASSSGPEKLFF; CDR3nt: TGTGCCAGCAGCTCCGGGCCCGAAAAACTGTTTTTT; d_gene: .; j_gene: TRBJ1-4; v_gene: TRBV6-5; len: 12; abundance: .
CDR3aa: CASSGFLAGVLNEQFF; CDR3nt: TGTGCCAGCAGCGGATTTCTAGCGGGAGTTCTAAATGAGCAGTTCTTC; d_gene: TRBD2; j_gene: TRBJ2-1; v_gene: TRBV28; len: 16; abundance: .
CDR3aa: CASSLVAGNTGELFF; CDR3nt: TGTGCCAGCAGCTTAGTAGCGGGAAACACCGGGGAGCTGTTTTTT; d_gene: TRBD2; j_gene: TRBJ2-2; v_gene: TRBV11-2; len: 15; abundance: .
CDR3aa: CASSSVAGTGELFF; CDR3nt: TGTGCCAGCAGTTCCGTGGCGGGGACCGGGGAGCTGTTTTTT; d_gene: .; j_gene: TRBJ2-2; v_gene: TRBV28; len: 14; abundance: .
CDR3aa: CASSPGLATNTGELFF; CDR3nt: TGTGCCAGCAGTCCGGGACTAGCGACGAACACCGGGGAGCTGTTTTTT; d_gene: TRBD2; j_gene: TRBJ2-2; v_gene: TRBV6-6; len: 16; abundance: .
CDR3aa: CASSLLAEQYF; CDR3nt: TGTGCCAGCAGTTTGTTAGCGGAGCAGTACTTC; d_gene: .; j_gene: TRBJ2-7; v_gene: TRBV6-6; len: 11; abundance: .
CDR3aa: CASSPISLGLVPYEQYF; CDR3nt: TGCGCCAGCAGCCCCATATCCCTCGGACTAGTGCCCTACGAGCAGTACTTC; d_gene: TRBD2; j_gene: TRBJ2-7; v_gene: TRBV4-1; len: 17; abundance: .
CDR3aa: CASSPQVTGATKNIQYF; CDR3nt: TGTGCCAGCTCACCACAGGTGACAGGGGCGACCAAAAACATTCAGTACTTC; d_gene: TRBD1; j_gene: TRBJ2-4; v_gene: TRBV18; len: 17; abundance: .
CDR3aa: CASSLTSGSSYEQYF; CDR3nt: TGTGCCAGCAGCTTGACTAGCGGGAGCTCCTACGAGCAGTACTTC; d_gene: TRBD2; j_gene: TRBJ2-7; v_gene: TRBV5-8; len: 15; abundance: .
CDR3aa: CASSPVQGGETQYF; CDR3nt: TGTGCCAGCTCACCAGTTCAGGGAGGAGAGACCCAGTACTTC; d_gene: .; j_gene: TRBJ2-5; v_gene: TRBV18; len: 14; abundance: .
CDR3aa: CASSAKSGGDEQFF; CDR3nt: TGTGCCAGCAGCGCGAAAAGTGGCGGGGATGAGCAGTTCTTC; d_gene: .; j_gene: TRBJ2-1; v_gene: TRBV9; len: 14; abundance: .
CDR3aa: CATSRNQGAGETQYF; CDR3nt: TGTGCCACCAGCAGGAACCAGGGGGCGGGAGAGACCCAGTACTTC; d_gene: TRBD1; j_gene: TRBJ2-5; v_gene: TRBV15; len: 15; abundance: .
CDR3aa: CASSQGPGDPYEQYF; CDR3nt: TGCGCCAGCAGCCAAGGGCCAGGTGATCCTTACGAGCAGTACTTC; d_gene: .; j_gene: TRBJ2-7; v_gene: TRBV4-1; len: 15; abundance: few
CDR3aa: CASSMQWAGIADEQYF; CDR3nt: TGTGCCAGTAGTATGCAGTGGGCAGGCATCGCGGACGAGCAGTACTTC; d_gene: .; j_gene: TRBJ2-7; v_gene: TRBV19; len: 16; abundance: .
CDR3aa: CATSRATGTGGTEAFF; CDR3nt: TGTGCCACCAGCAGAGCAACCGGGACAGGGGGCACTGAAGCTTTCTTT; d_gene: TRBD1; j_gene: TRBJ1-1; v_gene: TRBV15; len: 16; abundance: .
CDR3aa: CASSARLAGGADTQYF; CDR3nt: TGTGCCAGCAGCGCCCGACTAGCGGGAGGCGCAGATACGCAGTATTTT; d_gene: TRBD2; j_gene: TRBJ2-3; v_gene: TRBV11-3; len: 16; abundance: .
CDR3aa: CSVAGGSGANVLTF; CDR3nt: TGCAGCGTTGCAGGGGGATCCGGGGCCAACGTCCTGACTTTC; d_gene: TRBD1; j_gene: TRBJ2-6; v_gene: TRBV29-1; len: 14; abundance: .
CDR3aa: CASSRRAEEQYF; CDR3nt: TGTGCCAGCAGCCGCAGGGCGGAAGAGCAGTACTTC; d_gene: .; j_gene: TRBJ2-7; v_gene: TRBV6-6; len: 12; abundance: .
CDR3aa: CASSSPGRSTDTQYF; CDR3nt: TGTGCCAGCAGCTCCCCGGGACGGAGCACAGATACGCAGTATTTT; d_gene: .; j_gene: TRBJ2-3; v_gene: TRBV7-3; len: 15; abundance: once
CDR3aa: CLRGRNTEAFF; CDR3nt: TGTCTTCGGGGGCGGAACACTGAAGCTTTCTTT; d_gene: .; j_gene: TRBJ1-1; v_gene: TRBV7-9; len: 11; abundance: .
CDR3aa: CASRWASRETQYF; CDR3nt: TGCGCCAGCCGGTGGGCGTCTCGAGAGACCCAGTACTTC; d_gene: .; j_gene: TRBJ2-5; v_gene: TRBV5-1; len: 13; abundance: .
CDR3aa: CASSDLAGSDEQFF; CDR3nt: TGTGCCAGCAGTGACCTAGCGGGAAGCGATGAGCAGTTCTTC; d_gene: TRBD2; j_gene: TRBJ2-1; v_gene: TRBV6-4; len: 14; abundance: few
CDR3aa: CASGSGTGETQYF; CDR3nt: TGTGCCAGCGGTTCGGGGACCGGGGAGACCCAGTACTTC; d_gene: .; j_gene: TRBJ2-5; v_gene: TRBV7-3; len: 13; abundance: once
CDR3aa: CASSTADRATYEQYF; CDR3nt: TGTGCCAGTAGTACCGCGGACAGGGCGACCTACGAGCAGTACTTC; d_gene: TRBD1; j_gene: TRBJ2-7; v_gene: TRBV19; len: 15; abundance: .
CDR3aa: CASSGTGARQETQYF; CDR3nt: TGTGCCAGCAGCGGGACAGGGGCCCGCCAAGAGACCCAGTACTTC; d_gene: TRBD1; j_gene: TRBJ2-5; v_gene: TRBV2; len: 15; abundance: .
CDR3aa: CASSLRTALNQPQHF; CDR3nt: TGTGCCAGCAGCTTAAGGACAGCCCTCAATCAGCCCCAGCATTTT; d_gene: .; j_gene: TRBJ1-5; v_gene: TRBV7-8; len: 15; abundance: .
CDR3aa: CASSIFSGQSEAFF; CDR3nt: TGTGCCAGTAGTATCTTCTCCGGACAGAGTGAAGCTTTCTTT; d_gene: .; j_gene: TRBJ1-1; v_gene: TRBV19; len: 14; abundance: .
CDR3aa: CASSSSGYGYGYTF; CDR3nt: TGTGCCAGCAGCTCCTCAGGGTATGGCTATGGCTACACCTTC; d_gene: .; j_gene: TRBJ1-2; v_gene: TRBV11-2; len: 14; abundance: .